Below, 21 T cell receptor beta chains from the same sample are listed, as sequenced in a study of blood T cell repertoires in COVID-19. Sequenced by immunoSEQ multiplex PCR; TCRdb stores in-frame clones only, minus some. The sample contains just under 150,000 clones, about four fifths of which appear only once. Sequenced material: peripheral blood. These receptors originate from a human donor in a cohort sampled during active COVID-19.

This clone has a single count. V usage is TRBV5-5 and J usage is TRBJ1-5; D gene unclear. From germline, CDR1 is SGHKS and CDR2 YYEKEE (reference sequence). The CDR3 sequence is 13 residues long. Trimming stripped 0 bases from V and 5 bases from J, with 6 bases between. CDR3: CASSLVIHQPQHF. In nucleotides, the CDR3 is TGTGCCAGCAGCTTGGTTATCCATCAGCCCCAGCATTTT. The full variable domain, in which reference TRBV5-5 and TRBJ1-5 provide the parts outside the CDR3, is DAGVTQSPTHLIKTRGQQVTLRCSPISGHKSVSWYQQVLGQGPQFIFQYYEKEERGRGNFPDRFSARQFPNYSSELNVNALLLGDSALYLCASSLVIHQPQHFGDGTRLSIL.

The rearrangement joins TRBV9 to TRBJ2-2, with TRBD1 matching 8 bases. Per the germline V gene, CDR1 is SGDLS and CDR2 is YYNGEE. Trimming removed 0 bases from V and 1 base from J; junction bases left unmatched: 5. The CDR3 loop spans 17 amino acids. The CDR3 region has the DNA TGTGCCAGCAGCGTAGAGGGGACAGGCCAGAACACCGGGGAGCTGTTTTTT. It yields the protein CASSVEGTGQNTGELFF.

This clone was counted between two and nine times. V gene TRBV11-2 combines with J gene TRBJ2-5; D is unclear. The CDR3 contains 11 residues. V gave up 10 bases and J gave up 4 bases, with 10 bases separating them. Germline values: CDR1 SGHAT, CDR2 FQNNGV. The CDR3 here is CATSSVETQYF. CDR3 DNA: TGTGCCACCTCAAGCGTAGAGACCCAGTACTTC. Combining the CDR3 with reference TRBV11-2 and TRBJ2-5 gives the whole variable domain EAGVAQSPRYKIIEKRQSVAFWCNPISGHATLYWYQQILGQGPKLLIQFQNNGVVDDSQLPKDRFSAERLKGVDSTLKIQPAKLEDSAVYLCATSSVETQYFGPGTRLLVL.

This rearrangement joins TRBV6-1 to TRBJ1-2, with TRBD1 matching over 8 bases. Germline V gene sequence: CDR1 MNHNS, CDR2 SASEGT. This CDR3 contains 15 residues. V gave up 2 bases and J gave up 4 bases; unmatched junction bases: 6. The CDR3 sequence: CASSETGQGSYGYTF. The CDR3 coding sequence is TGTGCCAGCAGTGAAACCGGACAGGGCAGCTATGGCTACACCTTC.

V gene TRBV6-1 combines with J gene TRBJ1-2, with 8 bases lining up with TRBD1. V lost 0 bases to trimming and J lost 8 bases; unmatched junction nucleotides: 8. The CDR3 runs to 15 residues. CDR1 is MNHNS, CDR2 SASEGT, per germline. The CDR3 DNA reads as TGTGCCAGCAGTGAAGCGCAGGGGGCAGTCGGAGGCTACACCTTC. Protein: CASSEAQGAVGGYTF.

The gene calls are TRBV7-9 and TRBJ2-1; no definite D call. Trimming removed 3 bases at V and 3 bases at J, with 9 bases between. CDR1 and CDR2 (germline): SEHNR, FQNEAQ (reference sequence). The CDR3 contains 14 residues. CDR3 sequence (DNA): TGTGCCAGCAGCTTTAGTTCAAACTACAATGAGCAGTTCTTC. Residues: CASSFSSNYNEQFF. The variable domain in full, with the rest retrieved from reference TRBV7-9 and TRBJ2-1, is DTGVSQNPRHKITKRGQNVTFRCDPISEHNRLYWYRQTLGQGPEFLTYFQNEAQLEKSRLLSDRFSAERPKGSFSTLEIQRTEQGDSAMYLCASSFSSNYNEQFFGPGTRLTVL.

This chain joins TRBV6-1 and TRBJ2-7; 13 bases map to TRBD2. V shed 3 bases and J 4 bases; nucleotides not matched to a gene: 0. Germline V gene data show CDR1 as MNHNS and CDR2 as SASEGT. CDR3 length: 14 amino acids. CDR3 protein: CASSEGLAGYEQYV. The CDR3 nucleotides read TGTGCCAGCAGTGAGGGACTAGCGGGGTACGAGCAGTACGTC.

The V gene is TRBV10-3, the J gene TRBJ1-6; possible D gene TRBD1, 6 bases. Trimming took off 7 bases at V and 13 bases at J, with 20 bases between the two ends. The germline V gene encodes CDR1 ENHRY and CDR2 SYGVKD. The CDR3 has 14 amino acids. In DNA, the CDR3 is TGTGCCATCACCACAAAAGAGACAGGTGCCCCCCTCCACTTT. Translated, it gives CAITTKETGAPLHF.

The CDR3 spells CAWSAESTNEKLFF. In nucleotides, the CDR3 is TGTGCCTGGAGTGCGGAGTCAACTAATGAAAAACTGTTTTTT. V usage is TRBV30 and J usage is TRBJ1-4; no firm D call. Germline assignment: CDR1 GTSNPN and CDR2 SVGIG (reference sequence). The CDR3 runs to 14 residues. V gave up 1 base and J gave up 0 bases, with 6 bases separating them.

The chain's CDR3 is CASSLSGELFF. CDR3 sequence (DNA): TGTGCCAGCAGCTTATCAGGGGAGCTGTTTTTT. J is TRBJ2-2 and V is TRBV7-9; no clear D. V lost 2 bases and J lost 8, with 3 bases in between. There are 11 residues in the CDR3. The germline V gene encodes CDR1 SEHNR and CDR2 FQNEAQ (reference sequence).

This chain joins TRBV2 and TRBJ1-2, with 9 bases matching TRBD1. The trim removed 10 bases at V and 4 bases at J, leaving 19 bases unmatched. Germline-derived CDR1 and CDR2 are SNHLY and FYNNEI. This CDR3 has 17 amino acids. The CDR3: CATKSRDRAPESYGYTF. As DNA, the CDR3 is TGTGCCACCAAAAGCCGGGACAGGGCCCCTGAAAGCTATGGCTACACCTTC. The whole variable domain, filled in from reference TRBV2 and TRBJ1-2, reads EPEVTQTPSHQVTQMGQEVILRCVPISNHLYFYWYRQILGQKVEFLVSFYNNEISEKSEIFDDQFSVERPDGSNFTLKIRSTKLEDSAMYFCATKSRDRAPESYGYTFGSGTRLTVV.

The rearrangement links TRBV9 to TRBJ1-1; a possible D gene is TRBD1 (5 bases). This CDR3 has 13 residues. CDR1 is SGDLS, CDR2 YYNGEE, per germline. V was pared by 3 bases and J by 3 bases, with 9 bases between. This CDR3 reads CASSADKDTEAFF. The DNA of the CDR3 is TGTGCCAGCAGCGCGGACAAGGACACTGAAGCTTTCTTT. Filled out from reference TRBV9 and TRBJ1-1, the complete variable domain reads DSGVTQTPKHLITATGQRVTLRCSPRSGDLSVYWYQQSLDQGLQFLIQYYNGEERAKGNILERFSAQQFPDLHSELNLSSLELGDSALYFCASSADKDTEAFFGQGTRLTVV.

This clone appeared once. The V gene is TRBV6-5, the J gene TRBJ2-3; 13 bases map to TRBD2. This CDR3 region has 14 residues. Germline assignment: CDR1 MNHEY and CDR2 SVGAGI. The V gene end was trimmed by 5 bases and the J gene end by 6 bases; junction bases not matched to a gene: 2. Here the CDR3 reads CASSRTSGGDTQYF. The CDR3 nucleotides read TGTGCCAGCAGTAGGACTAGCGGGGGCGATACGCAGTATTTT.

This chain uses TRBV19 with TRBJ1-1; a weak D match, TRBD1 (5 bases). Trimming stripped 3 bases from V and 0 bases from J, with 11 bases between. The CDR3 runs 15 residues. CDR1 and CDR2 from the germline V gene are LNHDA and SQIVND (reference sequence). CDR3 bases: TGTGCCAGTAGTATCGACAGATCCGTGAACACTGAAGCTTTCTTT. Protein product: CASSIDRSVNTEAFF.

This clone occurred a few times. J is TRBJ2-6 and V is TRBV3-1 (or the pseudogene TRBV3-2); 8 bases match TRBD1. Germline assignment: CDR1 LGHDT and CDR2 YNNKEL (reference sequence). CDR3 length equals 16 residues. Germline trimming cut 1 base from V and 4 bases from J; bases unmatched to any gene: 3. The CDR3 region has the DNA TGTGCCAGCAGCCAAGGGACAGGGAACGGGGCCAACGTCCTGACTTTC. This sequence encodes CASSQGTGNGANVLTF.

This clone was observed a few times. The V call is TRBV6-4, the J call TRBJ2-5; D is undetermined. Germline values: CDR1 MRHNA, CDR2 SNTAGT. V dropped 8 bases and J dropped 3 bases, with 4 bases sitting between them. The CDR3 runs 10 residues. The CDR3 nucleotides read TGTGCCAGCTTAGAAGAGACCCAGTACTTC. This codes for CASLEETQYF.

The gene calls are TRBV12-5 and TRBJ2-3; 15 nucleotides line up with TRBD2. CDR1 and CDR2 from the germline V gene are LGHNT and FRNRAP. This CDR3 is 17 amino acids long. V lost 5 bases to trimming and J lost 1 base; unmatched junction nucleotides: 4. This CDR3 reads CASGLGLAGGGTDTQYF. DNA for the CDR3: TGTGCTAGTGGTCTCGGACTAGCGGGAGGGGGCACAGATACGCAGTATTTT.

The chain couples TRBV2 to TRBJ2-1; TRBD2 is a possible D gene (5 bases). Per the germline V gene, CDR1 is SNHLY and CDR2 is FYNNEI. The CDR3 length is 15 residues. With 4 bases removed from V and 6 bases from J, the gap between germline ends came to 16 bases. This chain's CDR3 is CASSVGLAPLNEQFF. CDR3 coding DNA: TGTGCCAGCAGTGTAGGGCTAGCTCCACTCAATGAGCAGTTCTTC.

This chain links TRBV10-3 with TRBJ1-5; TRBD1 might be the D (6 bases). V gave up 0 bases and J gave up 0 bases, with 18 bases separating them. Per the germline V gene, CDR1 is ENHRY and CDR2 is SYGVKD. The CDR3 totals 19 residues. CDR3 loop: CAISESTLNRDISNQPQHF. The CDR3 region has the DNA TGTGCCATCAGTGAGTCGACCCTAAACAGGGATATTAGCAATCAGCCCCAGCATTTT.

This chain connects TRBV7-9 to TRBJ2-2; D gene ambiguous. Trimming took off 4 bases at V and 6 bases at J, with 9 bases between the two ends. The CDR3 consists of 13 residues. Germline CDR1 reads SEHNR; CDR2 reads FQNEAQ (reference sequence). The CDR3 here is CASSSLRSGELFF. In DNA form, the CDR3 reads TGTGCCAGCAGCTCTCTGCGATCCGGGGAGCTGTTTTTT.

This rearrangement joins TRBV5-1 to TRBJ2-5; 8 nucleotides line up with TRBD1. The CDR3 is 15 residues long. CDR1 and CDR2 (germline): SGHRS, YFSETQ. The J segment lost 5 bases and the V segment lost 3 bases, leaving 9 bases of the junction unmatched. The CDR3 loop is CASSSTGASAETQYF. The DNA for the CDR3 is TGCGCCAGCAGCTCGACAGGGGCTAGCGCTGAGACCCAGTACTTC.